This TCR beta chain was obtained from a study of T cell responses to AZD1222 COVID-19 vaccine. Study results and caveats: Repertoire collection took place solely once the T cell response had peaked. Most donors were white British, females outnumbered males, and clonal diversity was possibly underestimated. Close to half of spike-specific TCRs reportedly recognize unmutated variant regions.

Only one count was recorded for this clone. Antigen: not known. TCRdb keeps only in-frame clones here, not all; method: immunoSEQ multiplex PCR. This sample has over 120,000 clones, with around 94% found just once. The V end was cut by 2 bases, the J end by 1 base, with 2 bases between. Germline CDR1 and CDR2: LNHDA and SQIVND (reference sequence). The CDR3 consists of 13 residues. The sequenced sample was peripheral blood, obtained after recovery from COVID-19. The rearrangement joins TRBV19 to TRBJ2-2; D gene uncertain. The sequence was collected from an adult who had recovered from COVID-19. CDR3 residues: CASSIKNTGELFF. The CDR3 region has the DNA TGTGCCAGTAGTATAAAGAACACCGGGGAGCTGTTTTTT.